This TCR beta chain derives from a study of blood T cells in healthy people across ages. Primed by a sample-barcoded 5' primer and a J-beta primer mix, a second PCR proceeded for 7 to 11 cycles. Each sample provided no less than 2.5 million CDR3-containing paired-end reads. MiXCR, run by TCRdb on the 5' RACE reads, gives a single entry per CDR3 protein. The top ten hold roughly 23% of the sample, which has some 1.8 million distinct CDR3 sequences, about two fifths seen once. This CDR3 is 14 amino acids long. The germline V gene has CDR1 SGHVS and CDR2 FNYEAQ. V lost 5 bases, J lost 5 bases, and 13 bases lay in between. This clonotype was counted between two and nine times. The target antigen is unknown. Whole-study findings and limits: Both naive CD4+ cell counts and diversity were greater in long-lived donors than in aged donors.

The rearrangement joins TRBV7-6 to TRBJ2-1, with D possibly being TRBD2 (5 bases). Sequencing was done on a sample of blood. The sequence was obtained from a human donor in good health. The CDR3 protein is CASSESEGDNEQFF. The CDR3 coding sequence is TGTGCCAGCAGCGAATCCGAGGGTGACAATGAGCAGTTCTTC.